What follows are 19 T cell receptor beta chains derived from one specimen sequenced in a study of post-analysis software for immune sequencing data. Study-wide points: TRBV5-6, TRBV5-1 and TRBV20-1 were among a few TRBV segments more frequent in patients than controls.

These receptors lack a known antigen. Carried by the TCR beta cDNA libraries were unique molecular identifiers. TCRdb itself ran the PCR reads through MiXCR, one entry per CDR3 protein. The sample consists of hundreds of thousands of distinct CDR3 sequences, over 35% of them appearing once. The sample taken for sequencing was blood. The source is a girl under 18 with multiple sclerosis.

This clonotype was seen only a few times. The V call is TRBV12-3 or TRBV12-4, the J call TRBJ2-3; tentatively, D is TRBD1 (6 bases). CDR3 length equals 15 residues. Trimming shortened V by 5 bases and J by 1 base, and 13 bases separated the two germline ends. Written as DNA, the CDR3 is TGTGCCAGCAGTCTACAGGGAACCGGCACAGATACGCAGTATTTT. Its translation is CASSLQGTGTDTQYF.

This chain uses TRBV27 with TRBJ2-1; unclear D gene. Trimming removed 2 bases from V and 0 bases from J, with 11 bases in between. The CDR3 spans 16 residues. The germline CDR1 and CDR2 sequences are MNHEY and SMNVEV (reference sequence). The CDR3 nucleotides read TGTGCCAGCAGTTTAAGGGCGTCGAGCTCCTACAATGAGCAGTTCTTC. Translating gives CASSLRASSSYNEQFF.

This clonotype was seen once. Here the CDR3 reads CASRPTTGARETQYF. The CDR3 nucleotides are TGTGCCAGCAGACCAACAACAGGGGCTCGGGAGACCCAGTACTTC. This chain connects TRBV28 to TRBJ2-5; 7 bases are shared with TRBD1. Unmatched junction bases numbered 12, after V lost 6 bases and J lost 5 bases. The CDR3 sequence is 15 residues long. CDR1 MDHEN and CDR2 SYDVKM come from the germline V gene.

This clonotype was recorded a few times. The rearrangement joins TRBV4-2 to TRBJ2-7; D is perhaps TRBD2 (6 bases). The J call is uncertain, as TRBJ2-5 better fits the DNA end. CDR1 and CDR2 from the germline V gene are LGHNA and YNFKEQ. CDR3 length equals 15 residues. The CDR3 here is CASSQGSSGRETQYF. Written as DNA, the CDR3 is TGTGCCAGCAGCCAAGGAAGTAGCGGAAGGGAGACCCAGTACTTC.

This clonotype was seen ten or more times. This chain joins TRBV15 and TRBJ1-5, with TRBD1 matching 7 bases. The CDR3 sequence is 15 residues long. Germline CDR1 and CDR2: LNHNV and YYDKDF (reference sequence). The V segment lost 3 bases and the J segment 4 bases; nucleotides outside the gene matches: 6. The CDR3 DNA follows: TGTGCCACCAGCAGCGACGGGACAGCTAATCAGCCCCAGCATTTT. The encoded protein is CATSSDGTANQPQHF.

The chain uses TRBV27 and TRBJ2-1, with TRBD2 identical over 10 bases. The V gene end was trimmed by 6 bases and the J gene end by 3 bases; junction bases not matched to a gene: 11. Germline V gene data show CDR1 as MNHEY and CDR2 as SMNVEV (reference sequence). This CDR3 region has 17 residues. The CDR3 nucleotides are TGTGCCAGCAGGGGAAATGAGGGGACTAGCGACTACAATGAGCAGTTCTTC. Translation gives CASRGNEGTSDYNEQFF.

This clonotype has only a few counts. J is TRBJ2-7 and V is TRBV6-6, with 9 bases identical to TRBD1. The ends lost 0 bases at V and 7 bases at J; junction bases unmatched: 13. The CDR3 is 17 residues long. Germline V gene lookup returns CDR1 MNHNY and CDR2 SVGAGI (reference sequence). In nucleotides, the CDR3 is TGTGCCAGCAGTTACTCAGGTCCACAGGGGGCAAGAGGGGAGCAGTACTTC. This gives the protein CASSYSGPQGARGEQYF.

The chain links TRBV29-1 to TRBJ2-1; 11 nucleotides align to TRBD2. CDR1 SQVTM and CDR2 ANQGSEA come from the germline V gene. The CDR3 has 15 residues. Trimming took 2 bases from V and 6 from J; bases not matched to a gene: 6. The CDR3 DNA reads as TGCAGCGTTGAAAATACTAGCGGGAGCTCCAATGAGCAGTTCTTC. It encodes CSVENTSGSSNEQFF.

A few counts support this clonotype. The chain couples TRBV4-1 to TRBJ2-1; 9 bases fit TRBD1. Trimming removed 1 base from V and 8 bases from J; junction bases left unmatched: 15. The CDR3 consists of 18 residues. CDR1 is MGHRA and CDR2 is YSYEKL in the germline V gene. The CDR3 region has the DNA TGCGCCAGCAGCCAAGGACCCCGTAGGACAGGGGTTTCCCATGAGCAGTTCTTC. Translated: CASSQGPRRTGVSHEQFF.

This clonotype was counted between two and nine times. The genes are TRBV12-3 or TRBV12-4 and TRBJ1-2, with TRBD1 matching over 7 bases. CDR3 length: 15 residues. The J segment lost 4 bases and the V segment lost 0 bases, leaving 5 bases of the junction unmatched. The CDR3 bases are TGTGCCAGCAGTTTAGCGGGACAGACCTCCTATGGCTACACCTTC. Residues: CASSLAGQTSYGYTF.

The J gene is TRBJ2-1, the V gene TRBV4-1; 7 nucleotides line up with TRBD2. Unmatched junction bases numbered 9, after V lost 1 base and J lost 9 bases. Looked up from germline, CDR1 is MGHRA and CDR2 is YSYEKL. This CDR3 has 15 amino acids. The CDR3 DNA reads as TGCGCCAGCAGCCAAGTAGTGGGAGGGCCTTCTGAGCAGTTCTTC. Translating it yields CASSQVVGGPSEQFF.

This clonotype occurred a few times. This sequence joins TRBV6-5 and TRBJ2-1, with 9 bases fitting TRBD2. J lost 3 bases, V lost 0 bases, and 3 bases had no gene match. The CDR3 length is 16 residues. Germline V gene lookup returns CDR1 MNHEY and CDR2 SVGAGI. The DNA of the CDR3 is TGTGCCAGCAGTTACTCCTCTAGCGGGATCTACAATGAGCAGTTCTTC. It encodes CASSYSSSGIYNEQFF.

The rearrangement joins TRBV10-3 to TRBJ2-3, with D possibly matching TRBD2 (6 bases). The CDR3 consists of 14 residues. From germline, CDR1 is ENHRY and CDR2 SYGVKD. Trimming shortened V by 10 bases and J by 3 bases, and 17 bases separated the two germline ends. The CDR3 spells CATAAGLRTDTQYF. The CDR3 nucleotides are TGTGCCACGGCGGCGGGACTCCGTACAGATACGCAGTATTTT.

This rearrangement joins TRBV29-1 to TRBJ1-1; 9 positions match TRBD1. CDR1 and CDR2 from the germline V gene are SQVTM and ANQGSEA. The CDR3 is 13 amino acids. V trimming: 7 bases; J trimming: 6 bases; junction bases outside the gene matches: 9. In DNA form, the CDR3 reads TGCAGCGGGAAGGACAGGGGAGGATCTGAAGCTTTCTTT. Translated: CSGKDRGGSEAFF.

This chain links TRBV29-1 with TRBJ2-7; the match to TRBD2 covers 7 bases. The CDR3 extends over 13 amino acids. Germline trimming cut 4 bases from V and 5 bases from J; bases unmatched to any gene: 8. Germline values: CDR1 SQVTM, CDR2 ANQGSEA. Here the CDR3 DNA reads TGCAGCGTTGTTTGGGAGGGAGCCAACGAGCAGTACTTC. Translating gives CSVVWEGANEQYF.

This clonotype has just a few counts. The chain uses TRBV20-1 and TRBJ2-3; 10 positions agree with TRBD2. Germline lookup yields CDR1 DFQATT and CDR2 SNEGSKA (reference sequence). V lost 5 bases to trimming and J lost 3 bases; unmatched junction nucleotides: 5. CDR3 length equals 14 residues. The CDR3 sequence: CSAWTSGKTDTQYF. CDR3 sequence (DNA): TGCAGTGCTTGGACTAGCGGAAAAACAGATACGCAGTATTTT.

The chain carries TRBV5-5 and TRBJ2-1; a weak D match, TRBD1 (6 bases). Trimming pared 1 base from V and 4 bases from J, leaving 12 bases between. Germline V lookup: CDR1 SGHKS, CDR2 YYEKEE (reference sequence). The CDR3 loop spans 15 amino acids. The CDR3 loop reads CASSLQGPIYNEQFF. The CDR3 nucleotides read TGTGCCAGCAGCTTGCAGGGGCCAATATACAATGAGCAGTTCTTC.

The chain recombines TRBV7-8 with TRBJ2-3; D possibly corresponds to TRBD2 (5 bases). Germline lookup yields CDR1 SGHVS and CDR2 FQNEAQ. V was trimmed by 3 bases and J by 2 bases, leaving 12 bases between them. CDR3 length equals 15 residues. CDR3 DNA: TGTGCCAGCAGCTTCAGACGGGATCACACAGATACGCAGTATTTT. Its protein product is CASSFRRDHTDTQYF.

This clonotype came up a few times. This chain connects TRBV7-6 to TRBJ2-1; D perhaps matches TRBD2 (6 bases). The CDR3 length is 16 residues. V was trimmed by 1 base and J by 2 bases, leaving 12 bases between them. CDR1 and CDR2 (germline): SGHVS, FNYEAQ. The CDR3 region is CASSLELAGPYNEQFF. The CDR3 region has the DNA TGTGCCAGCAGCTTAGAACTAGCAGGTCCCTACAATGAGCAGTTCTTC.